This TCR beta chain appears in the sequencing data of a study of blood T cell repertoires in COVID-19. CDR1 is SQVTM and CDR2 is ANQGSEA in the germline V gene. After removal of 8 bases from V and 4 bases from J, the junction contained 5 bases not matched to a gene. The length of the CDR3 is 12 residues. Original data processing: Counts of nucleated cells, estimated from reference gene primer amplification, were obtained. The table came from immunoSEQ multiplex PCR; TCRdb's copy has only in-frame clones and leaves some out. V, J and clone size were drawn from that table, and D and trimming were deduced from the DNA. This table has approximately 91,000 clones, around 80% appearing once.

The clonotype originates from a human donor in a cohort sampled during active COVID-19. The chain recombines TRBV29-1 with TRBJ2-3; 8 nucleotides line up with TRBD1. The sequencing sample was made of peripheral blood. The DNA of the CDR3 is TGCAGCCTGGCACAGGGGGCAGATACGCAGTATTTT. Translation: CSLAQGADTQYF.